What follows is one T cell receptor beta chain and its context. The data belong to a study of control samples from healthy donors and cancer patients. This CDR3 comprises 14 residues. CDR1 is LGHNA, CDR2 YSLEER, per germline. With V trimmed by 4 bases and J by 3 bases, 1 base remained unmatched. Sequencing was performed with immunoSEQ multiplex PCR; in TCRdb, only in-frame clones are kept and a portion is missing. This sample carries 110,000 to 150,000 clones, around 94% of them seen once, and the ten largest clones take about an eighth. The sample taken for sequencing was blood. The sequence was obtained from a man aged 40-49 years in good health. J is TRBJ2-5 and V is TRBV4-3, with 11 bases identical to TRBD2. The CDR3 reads CASSRLAGKETQYF. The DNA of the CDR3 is TGCGCCAGCAGCCGACTAGCGGGGAAAGAGACCCAGTACTTC.